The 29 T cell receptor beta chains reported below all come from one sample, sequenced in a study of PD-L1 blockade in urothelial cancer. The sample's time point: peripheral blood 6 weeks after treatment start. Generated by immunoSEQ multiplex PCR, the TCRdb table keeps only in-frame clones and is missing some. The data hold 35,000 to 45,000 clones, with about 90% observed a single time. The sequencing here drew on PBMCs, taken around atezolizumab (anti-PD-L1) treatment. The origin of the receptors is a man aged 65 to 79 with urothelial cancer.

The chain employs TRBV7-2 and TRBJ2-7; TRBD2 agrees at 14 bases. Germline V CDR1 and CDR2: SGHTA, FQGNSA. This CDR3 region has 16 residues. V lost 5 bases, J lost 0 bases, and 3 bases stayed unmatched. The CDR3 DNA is TGTGCCAGCAGCCCCGGGACTAGCGGGAGCTCCTACGAGCAGTACTTC. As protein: CASSPGTSGSSYEQYF.

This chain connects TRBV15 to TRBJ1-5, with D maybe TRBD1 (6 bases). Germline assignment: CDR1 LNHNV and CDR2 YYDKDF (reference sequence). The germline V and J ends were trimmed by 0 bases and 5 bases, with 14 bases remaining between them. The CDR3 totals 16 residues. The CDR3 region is CATSRDRTGRHQPQHF. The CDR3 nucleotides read TGTGCCACCAGCAGAGATCGTACAGGGCGGCATCAGCCCCAGCATTTT.

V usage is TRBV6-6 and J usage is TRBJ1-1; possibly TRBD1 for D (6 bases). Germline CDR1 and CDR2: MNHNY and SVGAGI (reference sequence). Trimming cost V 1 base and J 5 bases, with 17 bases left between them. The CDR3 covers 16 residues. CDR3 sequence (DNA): TGTGCCAGCAGTTACTTTACAGGGTCGGGGGGGACTGAAGCTTTCTTT. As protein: CASSYFTGSGGTEAFF.

The CDR3: CASSEWGTKPFYGYTF. The CDR3 DNA follows: TGTGCCAGCAGTGAATGGGGCACAAAACCTTTTTATGGCTACACCTTC. V usage is TRBV6-1 and J usage is TRBJ1-2; D is perhaps TRBD1 (5 bases). The CDR3 length is 16 residues. Germline loops: CDR1 MNHNS, CDR2 SASEGT. The V end was cut by 2 bases, the J end by 5 bases, with 18 bases between.

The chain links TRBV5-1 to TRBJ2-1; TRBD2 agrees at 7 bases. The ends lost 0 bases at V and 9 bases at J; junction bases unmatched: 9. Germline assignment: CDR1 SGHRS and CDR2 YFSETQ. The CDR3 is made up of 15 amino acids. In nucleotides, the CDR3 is TGCGCCAGCAGCTTGGCGGGTAGCGGGTGGGGTGAGCAGTTCTTC. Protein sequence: CASSLAGSGWGEQFF.

The CDR3 reads CAISEQSQETQYF. CDR3 nucleotide sequence: TGTGCCATCAGTGAACAGAGTCAAGAGACCCAGTACTTC. The chain is built from TRBV10-3 and TRBJ2-5; D remains unclear. Germline V gene data show CDR1 as ENHRY and CDR2 as SYGVKD. V lost 3 bases to trimming and J lost 2 bases, with 7 bases between them. The CDR3 is 13 residues long.

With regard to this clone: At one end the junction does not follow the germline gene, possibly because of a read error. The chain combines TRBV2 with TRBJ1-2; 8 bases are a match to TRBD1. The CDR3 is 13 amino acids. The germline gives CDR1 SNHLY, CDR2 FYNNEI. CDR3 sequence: CATSRTGNYGYTF. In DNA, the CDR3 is TGTGCCACCAGTAGGACAGGGAACTATGGCTACACCTTC.

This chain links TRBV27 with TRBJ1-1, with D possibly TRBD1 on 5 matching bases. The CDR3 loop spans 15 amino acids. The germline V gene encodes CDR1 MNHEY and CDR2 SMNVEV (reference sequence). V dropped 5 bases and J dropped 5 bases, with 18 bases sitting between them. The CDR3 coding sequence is TGTGCCAGCAGTCCGCAGGGAAAGGGAGGAACTGAAGCTTTCTTT. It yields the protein CASSPQGKGGTEAFF.

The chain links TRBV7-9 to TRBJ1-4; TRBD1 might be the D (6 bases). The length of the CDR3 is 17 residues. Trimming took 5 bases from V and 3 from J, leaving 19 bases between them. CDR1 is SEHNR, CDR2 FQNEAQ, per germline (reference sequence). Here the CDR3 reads CASSRPGFRGANEKLFF. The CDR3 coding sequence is TGTGCCAGCAGCAGGCCGGGTTTCAGGGGAGCTAATGAAAAACTGTTTTTT.

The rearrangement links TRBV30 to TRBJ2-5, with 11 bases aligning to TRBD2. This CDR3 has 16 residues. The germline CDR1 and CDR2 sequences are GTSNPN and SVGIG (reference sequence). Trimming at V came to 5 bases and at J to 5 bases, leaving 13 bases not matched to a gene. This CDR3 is CAWDSVAGGPWETQYF. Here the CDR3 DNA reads TGTGCCTGGGATTCCGTAGCGGGAGGGCCTTGGGAGACCCAGTACTTC.

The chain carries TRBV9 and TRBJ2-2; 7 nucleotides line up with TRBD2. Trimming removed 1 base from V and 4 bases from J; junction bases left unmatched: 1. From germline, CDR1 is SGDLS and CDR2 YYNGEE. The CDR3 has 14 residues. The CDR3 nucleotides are TGTGCCAGCAGCGTAAGCGGGACCACCGGGGAGCTGTTTTTT. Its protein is CASSVSGTTGELFF.

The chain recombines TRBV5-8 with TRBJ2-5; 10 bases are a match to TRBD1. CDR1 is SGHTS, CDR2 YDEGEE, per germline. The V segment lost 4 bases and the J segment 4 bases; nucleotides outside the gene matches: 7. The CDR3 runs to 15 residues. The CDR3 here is CASSPLTGGIETQYF. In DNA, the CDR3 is TGTGCCAGCAGCCCTTTGACAGGGGGCATAGAGACCCAGTACTTC.

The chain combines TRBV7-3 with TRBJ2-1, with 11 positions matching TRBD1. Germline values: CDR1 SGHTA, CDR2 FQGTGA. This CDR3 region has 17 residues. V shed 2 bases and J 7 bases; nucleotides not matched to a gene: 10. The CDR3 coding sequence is TGTGCCAGCAGCTTACGATCTGGACAGGGGGCGCCTAATGAGCAGTTCTTC. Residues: CASSLRSGQGAPNEQFF. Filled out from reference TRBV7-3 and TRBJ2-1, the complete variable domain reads GAGVSQTPSNKVTEKGKYVELRCDPISGHTALYWYRQSLGQGPEFLIYFQGTGAADDSGLPNDRFFAVRPEGSVSTLKIQRTERGDSAVYLCASSLRSGQGAPNEQFFGPGTRLTVL.

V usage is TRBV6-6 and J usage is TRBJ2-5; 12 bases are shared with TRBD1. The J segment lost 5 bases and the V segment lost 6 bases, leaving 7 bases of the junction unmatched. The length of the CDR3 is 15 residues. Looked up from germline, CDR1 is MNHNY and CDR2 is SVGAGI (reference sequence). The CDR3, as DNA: TGTGCCAGCAGAGTGGGACAGGGGGCTTGGGAGACCCAGTACTTC. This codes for CASRVGQGAWETQYF.

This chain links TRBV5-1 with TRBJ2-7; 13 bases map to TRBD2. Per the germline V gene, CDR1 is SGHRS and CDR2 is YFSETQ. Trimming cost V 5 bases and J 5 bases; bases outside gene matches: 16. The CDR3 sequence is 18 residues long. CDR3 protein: CASSHLGTSGIATNEQYF. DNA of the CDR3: TGCGCCAGCAGTCACCTCGGGACTAGCGGGATCGCTACTAACGAGCAGTACTTC. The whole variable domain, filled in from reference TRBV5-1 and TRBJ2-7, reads KAGVTQTPRYLIKTRGQQVTLSCSPISGHRSVSWYQQTPGQGLQFLFEYFSETQRNKGNFPGRFSGRQFSNSRSEMNVSTLELGDSALYLCASSHLGTSGIATNEQYFGPGTRLTVT.

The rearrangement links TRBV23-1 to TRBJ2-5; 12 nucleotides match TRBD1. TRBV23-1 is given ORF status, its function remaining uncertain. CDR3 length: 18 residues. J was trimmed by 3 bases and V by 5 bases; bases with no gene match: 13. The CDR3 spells CASSMPGQGAPQKETQYF. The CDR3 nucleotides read TGCGCCAGCAGTATGCCGGGACAGGGGGCGCCCCAAAAAGAGACCCAGTACTTC.

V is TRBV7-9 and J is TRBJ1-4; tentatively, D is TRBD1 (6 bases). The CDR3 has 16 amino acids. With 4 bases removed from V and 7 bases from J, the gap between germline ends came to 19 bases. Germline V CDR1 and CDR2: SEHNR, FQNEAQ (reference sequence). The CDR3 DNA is TGTGCCAGCAGCTCGACCCCGGGACATCCGAGTGAAAAACTGTTTTTT. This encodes CASSSTPGHPSEKLFF.

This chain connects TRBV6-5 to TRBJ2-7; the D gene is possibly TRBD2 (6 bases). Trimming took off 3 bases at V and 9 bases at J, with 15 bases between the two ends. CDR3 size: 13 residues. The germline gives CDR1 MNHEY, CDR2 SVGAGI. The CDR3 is CASSYSRRAGQYF. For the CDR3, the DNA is TGTGCCAGCAGTTATTCGAGGAGGGCTGGGCAGTACTTC.

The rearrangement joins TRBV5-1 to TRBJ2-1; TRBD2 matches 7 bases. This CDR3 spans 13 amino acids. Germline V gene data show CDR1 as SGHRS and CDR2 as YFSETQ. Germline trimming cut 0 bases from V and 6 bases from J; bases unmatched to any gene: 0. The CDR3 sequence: CASSLGTSNEQFF. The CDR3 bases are TGCGCCAGCAGCTTGGGGACTAGCAATGAGCAGTTCTTC.

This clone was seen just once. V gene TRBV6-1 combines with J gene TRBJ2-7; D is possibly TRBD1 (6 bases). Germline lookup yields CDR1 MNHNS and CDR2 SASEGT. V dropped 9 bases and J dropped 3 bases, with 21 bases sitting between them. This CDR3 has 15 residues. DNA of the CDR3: TGTGCCAGTCGACCGAACGACAGGTTAGGCTACGAGCAGTACTTC. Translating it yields CASRPNDRLGYEQYF.

The CDR3 coding sequence is TGTGCCAGCAGCGTAGCTAGCGGTAACCAAGAGACCCAGTACTTC. Encoded protein: CASSVASGNQETQYF. The chain carries TRBV9 and TRBJ2-5, with 7 bases aligning to TRBD2. Unmatched junction bases numbered 2, after V lost 0 bases and J lost 0 bases. The germline V gene has CDR1 SGDLS and CDR2 YYNGEE. The CDR3 loop spans 15 amino acids.

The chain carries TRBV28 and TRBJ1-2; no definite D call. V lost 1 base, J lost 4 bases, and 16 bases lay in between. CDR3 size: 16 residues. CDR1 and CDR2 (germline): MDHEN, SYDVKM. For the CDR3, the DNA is TGTGCCAGCAGTTTATATTTGAAGGCAGCGACCTATGGCTACACCTTC. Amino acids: CASSLYLKAATYGYTF.

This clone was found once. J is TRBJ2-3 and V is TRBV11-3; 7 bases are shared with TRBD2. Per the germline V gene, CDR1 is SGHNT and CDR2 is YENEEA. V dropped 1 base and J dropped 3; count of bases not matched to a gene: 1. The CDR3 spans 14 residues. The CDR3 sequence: CASSLGGGTDTQYF. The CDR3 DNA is TGTGCCAGCAGCTTAGGGGGGGGGACAGATACGCAGTATTTT.

This chain's CDR3 is CASTTGTGIFNEQFF. The DNA for the CDR3 is TGTGCCAGCACTACCGGGACAGGGATTTTCAATGAGCAGTTCTTC. The rearrangement links TRBV6-5 to TRBJ2-1; 9 nucleotides line up with TRBD1. CDR1 is MNHEY and CDR2 is SVGAGI in the germline V gene. Trimming at V came to 7 bases and at J to 6 bases, leaving 10 bases not matched to a gene. The CDR3 is 15 residues long.

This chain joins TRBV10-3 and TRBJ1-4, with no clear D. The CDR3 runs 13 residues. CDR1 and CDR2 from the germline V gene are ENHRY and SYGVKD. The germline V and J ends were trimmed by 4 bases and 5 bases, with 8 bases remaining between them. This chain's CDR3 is CAISALRNEKLFF. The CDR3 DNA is TGTGCCATCAGTGCTTTGAGGAATGAAAAACTGTTTTTT.

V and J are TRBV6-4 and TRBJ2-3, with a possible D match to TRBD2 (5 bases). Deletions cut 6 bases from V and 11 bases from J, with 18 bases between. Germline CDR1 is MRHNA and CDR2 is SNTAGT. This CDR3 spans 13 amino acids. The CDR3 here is CASSSEMLGRQYF. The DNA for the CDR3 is TGTGCCAGCAGCAGTGAAATGTTGGGGAGGCAGTATTTT.

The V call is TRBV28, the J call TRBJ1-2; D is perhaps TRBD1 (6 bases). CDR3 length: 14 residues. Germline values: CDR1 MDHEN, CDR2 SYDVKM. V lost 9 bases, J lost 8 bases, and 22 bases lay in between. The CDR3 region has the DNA TGTGCCAGTTACCGTCAGGGACACGGAAAAGGCTACACCTTC. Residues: CASYRQGHGKGYTF.

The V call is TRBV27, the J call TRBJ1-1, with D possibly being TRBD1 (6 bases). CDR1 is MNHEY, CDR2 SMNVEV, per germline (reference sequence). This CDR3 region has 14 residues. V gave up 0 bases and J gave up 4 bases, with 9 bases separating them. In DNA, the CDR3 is TGTGCCAGCAGTTTATCCCGGGGGGCCACTGAAGCTTTCTTT. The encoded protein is CASSLSRGATEAFF.

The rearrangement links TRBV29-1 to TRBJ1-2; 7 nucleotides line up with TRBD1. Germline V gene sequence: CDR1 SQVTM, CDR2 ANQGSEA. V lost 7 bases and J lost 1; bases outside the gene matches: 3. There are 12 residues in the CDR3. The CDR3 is CSAHRGNYGYTF. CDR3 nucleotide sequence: TGCAGCGCCCACAGGGGTAACTATGGCTACACCTTC. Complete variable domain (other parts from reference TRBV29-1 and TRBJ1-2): SAVISQKPSRDICQRGTSLTIQCQVDSQVTMMFWYRQQPGQSLTLIATANQGSEATYESGFVIDKFPISRPNLTFSTLTVSNMSPEDSSIYLCSAHRGNYGYTFGSGTRLTVV.